The clone carrying this TCR beta chain showed up just a few times. Its cognate antigen is unknown. Germline loops: CDR1 MDHEN, CDR2 SYDVKM. Trimming took 4 bases from V and 4 from J; bases not matched to a gene: 6. The CDR3 extends over 15 amino acids. This specimen belongs to a study of cytomegalovirus exposure and HLA in healthy donors. Study-level results: Earlier findings revealed that most TCR beta V segments proved productive either about 87% or about 30% of the time. There were 150 to 200 TCR beta chains listed as cytomegalovirus-associated.

Primers: 60 Vbeta forward and 13 Jbeta reverse. Assay used: immunoSEQ multiplex PCR; TCRdb lists only in-frame clones, some missing. Of about 160,000 clones in the sample, roughly 85% were seen once. The sequence derives from a woman between 45 and 65 years old in good health and CMV-seropositive. This chain links TRBV28 with TRBJ1-3; 8 nucleotides agree with TRBD1. Sequenced: PBMCs. This CDR3 is CASSSAGGSGNTIYF. In DNA, the CDR3 is TGTGCCAGCAGTTCCGCAGGGGGCTCGGGAAACACCATATATTTT. The full variable domain, with the rest looked up from reference TRBV28 and TRBJ1-3, is DVKVTQSSRYLVKRTGEKVFLECVQDMDHENMFWYRQDPGLGLRLIYFSYDVKMKEKGDIPEGYSVSREKKERFSLILESASTNQTSMYLCASSSAGGSGNTIYFGEGSWLTVV.